Each of the 28 T cell receptor beta chains below was sequenced from the same sample in a study of CD8+ T cells in alopecia areata (dated by TCRdb to about 2018). According to the study, the label for this sample's time point signals: roughly 24 weeks on oral tofacitinib. This specimen's treatment or condition label, per the study, means: oral pan-JAK inhibitor, 5-10 mg twice daily. Library preparation used the immunoSEQ multiplex PCR assay. For TCR sequencing, RNA was extracted from every sample and reverse transcribed into cDNA to serve as template. TCRdb stores this immuneACCESS table with in-frame sequences only. Part of the clones is absent; in the studies checked, under half of the shortfall reflects unresolved V genes, and no reason is known for the rest. The sample contains around 190,000 clones, 60% of them found a single time. The top ten hold around 0.92% of the sample. The starting material was CD4+ T cells sorted from blood, obtained at week 24, from a patient treated with tofacitinib. Receptors were obtained from a human donor with alopecia areata.

This chain joins TRBV4-3 and TRBJ2-4, with D unresolved. V was clipped by 0 bases and J by 0 bases, with 3 bases between them. The length of the CDR3 is 14 residues. Germline V gene sequence: CDR1 LGHNA, CDR2 YSLEER. DNA of the CDR3: TGCGCCAGCAGCCAAGATCTAGCCAAAAACATTCAGTACTTC. Protein product: CASSQDLAKNIQYF.

The chain carries TRBV5-1 and TRBJ2-3, with D perhaps being TRBD1 or TRBD2 (5 bases each). Trimming cost V 6 bases and J 0 bases, with 14 bases left between them. Per the germline V gene, CDR1 is SGHRS and CDR2 is YFSETQ. There are 15 residues in the CDR3. The CDR3 sequence is CASTFGGDSTDTQYF. CDR3 sequence (DNA): TGCGCCAGCACGTTTGGGGGAGATAGCACAGATACGCAGTATTTT.

The chain combines TRBV19 with TRBJ2-5; D ambiguous. In germline, CDR1 is LNHDA, CDR2 SQIVND (reference sequence). Between the trimmed V and J ends, which lost 5 bases and 6 bases, there was a span of 7 bases. The CDR3 totals 11 residues. The CDR3 here is CASSAQKTQYF. In DNA form, the CDR3 reads TGTGCCAGTAGTGCACAGAAGACCCAGTACTTC.

The V call is TRBV30, the J call TRBJ1-6; 11 nucleotides align to TRBD1. This CDR3 contains 15 residues. Germline V gene lookup returns CDR1 GTSNPN and CDR2 SVGIG (reference sequence). The junction had 8 bases not matched to a gene; V was cut back by 3 bases and J by 10 bases. DNA of the CDR3: TGTGCCTGGAGCCCACCGGGACAGGGGGAATCACCCCTCCACTTT. Translation: CAWSPPGQGESPLHF.

V is TRBV25-1 and J is TRBJ2-7; D may be TRBD1 (6 bases). Germline lookup yields CDR1 MGHDK and CDR2 SYGVNS. The CDR3 sequence is 12 residues long. The V end lost 9 bases, the J end lost 5 bases, and 14 bases lay between the germline ends. The CDR3 bases are TGTGCCAGGAGAACAGGGTCCCACGAGCAGTACTTC. It is translated as CARRTGSHEQYF.

This clone was observed a few times. Within the sample, other DNA sequences also encode this same CDR3. CDR3 sequence: CSVGRNTEAFF. The DNA of the CDR3 is TGCAGCGTTGGCAGGAACACTGAAGCTTTCTTT. This rearrangement joins TRBV29-1 to TRBJ1-1; D uncertain. CDR3 length equals 11 residues. Between the trimmed V and J ends, which lost 4 bases and 1 base, there was a span of 4 bases. Germline V gives CDR1 SQVTM, CDR2 ANQGSEA.

V and J are TRBV6-4 and TRBJ2-1; no reliable D call. The CDR3 totals 14 residues. CDR1 is MRHNA, CDR2 SNTAGT, per germline. Trimming removed 2 bases at V and 14 bases at J, with 19 bases between. The DNA for the CDR3 is TGTGCCAGCAGTGACACAACGGCAGGCGTTCTCAAGTTCTTC. Protein: CASSDTTAGVLKFF.

This clone was seen once. The CDR3 DNA follows: TGTGCCACTACGATCGGGCAGGCTACTAACTATGGCTACACCTTC. Translation gives CATTIGQATNYGYTF. The chain combines TRBV6-6 with TRBJ1-2, with D unclear. V was clipped by 10 bases and J by 0 bases, with 18 bases between them. CDR3 length: 15 amino acids. Germline loops: CDR1 MNHNY, CDR2 SVGAGI (reference sequence).

This chain connects TRBV7-6 to TRBJ1-1; tentative D call: TRBD1 (5 bases). The CDR3 spans 14 residues. CDR1 SGHVS and CDR2 FNYEAQ come from the germline V gene. The V gene lost 5 bases and the J gene lost 5 bases, with 15 bases spanning the gap. The CDR3 loop reads CASSAQNRNTEAFF. The CDR3, as DNA: TGTGCCAGCAGCGCCCAAAACAGGAATACTGAAGCTTTCTTT.

This chain uses TRBV5-1 with TRBJ2-5; perhaps TRBD2 as D (5 bases). V lost 5 bases to trimming and J lost 2 bases, with 10 bases between them. Germline V CDR1 and CDR2: SGHRS, YFSETQ. The CDR3 consists of 13 residues. CDR3 region: CASREGSQETQYF. The CDR3 DNA sequence: TGCGCCAGCAGGGAAGGGAGTCAAGAGACCCAGTACTTC.

The V call is TRBV11-2, the J call TRBJ2-3; 11 positions match TRBD2. The germline CDR1 and CDR2 sequences are SGHAT and FQNNGV. V lost 5 bases and J lost 5; bases outside the gene matches: 9. The CDR3 totals 16 residues. The CDR3 protein is CASSLRLGLAVDTQYF. The CDR3 DNA is TGTGCCAGCAGCCTACGGCTGGGACTAGCGGTAGATACGCAGTATTTT. Using reference TRBV11-2 and TRBJ2-3 for the parts outside the CDR3, the full variable domain is EAGVAQSPRYKIIEKRQSVAFWCNPISGHATLYWYQQILGQGPKLLIQFQNNGVVDDSQLPKDRFSAERLKGVDSTLKIQPAKLEDSAVYLCASSLRLGLAVDTQYFGPGTRLTVL.

The chain links TRBV29-1 to TRBJ1-5; 11 bases line up with TRBD1. Germline lookup yields CDR1 SQVTM and CDR2 ANQGSEA. V shed 6 bases, J shed 7 bases, and the junction held 5 bases outside the gene matches. This CDR3 spans 13 amino acids. The CDR3 sequence is CSVAGTGGQPQHF. DNA for the CDR3: TGCAGCGTAGCTGGGACAGGGGGACAGCCCCAGCATTTT.

There are a few counts of this clone. The rearrangement joins TRBV6-1 to TRBJ2-1; D unclear. Germline V gene sequence: CDR1 MNHNS, CDR2 SASEGT. The V gene lost 7 bases and the J gene lost 6 bases, with 4 bases spanning the gap. This CDR3 has 10 residues. For the CDR3, the DNA is TGTGCCAGCATTGGCAATGAGCAGTTCTTC. This codes for CASIGNEQFF.

This clone was recorded only once. The rearrangement joins TRBV29-1 to TRBJ2-5; D uncertain. The ends were cut back, 2 bases at V and 1 base at J, with 8 bases in the middle. Germline V lookup: CDR1 SQVTM, CDR2 ANQGSEA. The CDR3 extends over 13 amino acids. In nucleotides, the CDR3 is TGCAGCGTTGAACATGTAGTCCAAGAGACCCAGTACTTC. The encoded protein is CSVEHVVQETQYF.

Only a few counts were recorded for this clone. The chain uses TRBV29-1 and TRBJ1-1, with D unresolved. Germline loops: CDR1 SQVTM, CDR2 ANQGSEA. Trimming shortened V by 7 bases and J by 1 base, and 7 bases separated the two germline ends. The CDR3 is 11 residues long. The CDR3 DNA sequence: TGCAGCGGATCAGAGAACACTGAAGCTTTCTTT. Its translation is CSGSENTEAFF. The full variable domain, in which reference TRBV29-1 and TRBJ1-1 provide the parts outside the CDR3, is SAVISQKPSRDICQRGTSLTIQCQVDSQVTMMFWYRQQPGQSLTLIATANQGSEATYESGFVIDKFPISRPNLTFSTLTVSNMSPEDSSIYLCSGSENTEAFFGQGTRLTVV.

In this sample, this clone turned up a few times. The J gene is TRBJ2-3, the V gene TRBV4-1; TRBD2 matches at 9 bases. Germline loops: CDR1 MGHRA, CDR2 YSYEKL. V trimming: 3 bases; J trimming: 7 bases; junction bases outside the gene matches: 8. This CDR3 is 15 amino acids long. The CDR3 is CASSQAGAGGNTQYF. The CDR3, as DNA: TGCGCCAGCAGCCAGGCTGGGGCGGGGGGGAATACGCAGTATTTT.

J is TRBJ2-2 and V is TRBV29-1; 9 bases agree with TRBD1. The CDR3 totals 15 residues. The germline gives CDR1 SQVTM, CDR2 ANQGSEA. The trim removed 5 bases at V and 1 base at J, leaving 5 bases unmatched. For the CDR3, the DNA is TGCAGCGTTCGTCCGGGACAGGGGAACACCGGGGAGCTGTTTTTT. This codes for CSVRPGQGNTGELFF.

This chain uses TRBV6-6 with TRBJ2-7, with 9 bases fitting TRBD1. J lost 0 bases, V lost 8 bases, and 5 bases had no gene match. CDR1 is MNHNY and CDR2 is SVGAGI in the germline V gene (reference sequence). This CDR3 region has 14 residues. The CDR3 here is CASFTTGGSYEQYF. CDR3 nucleotides: TGTGCCAGCTTTACGACAGGGGGCTCCTACGAGCAGTACTTC.

The V gene is TRBV5-1, the J gene TRBJ2-7, with D perhaps TRBD2 (6 bases). The germline CDR1 and CDR2 sequences are SGHRS and YFSETQ. V shed 7 bases and J shed 1 base, with 12 bases lying between them. This CDR3 is 13 amino acids long. The CDR3 coding sequence is TGCGCCAGCTCCCGGGACTGGTCCTACGAGCAGTACTTC. Translating it yields CASSRDWSYEQYF. Full variable domain (remainder filled in from reference TRBV5-1 and TRBJ2-7): KAGVTQTPRYLIKTRGQQVTLSCSPISGHRSVSWYQQTPGQGLQFLFEYFSETQRNKGNFPGRFSGRQFSNSRSEMNVSTLELGDSALYLCASSRDWSYEQYFGPGTRLTVT.

This clone was recorded a few times. V and J are TRBV2 and TRBJ2-4, with 9 bases lining up with TRBD1. The V segment lost 3 bases and the J segment 2 bases; nucleotides outside the gene matches: 5. The germline V gene has CDR1 SNHLY and CDR2 FYNNEI. The CDR3 spans 16 residues. The CDR3 protein is CASSDGQGRPKNIQYF. CDR3 DNA sequence: TGTGCCAGCAGTGATGGACAGGGGAGGCCCAAAAACATTCAGTACTTC.

The chain uses TRBV5-1 and TRBJ2-2; possible D gene TRBD2, 6 bases. V was cut by 3 bases and J by 1 base, with 13 bases left in between. Germline CDR1 reads SGHRS; CDR2 reads YFSETQ. This CDR3 has 16 amino acids. In nucleotides, the CDR3 is TGCGCCAGCAGCTACTCAACGGGACTGAACACCGGGGAGCTGTTTTTT. It encodes CASSYSTGLNTGELFF.

The V gene is TRBV9, the J gene TRBJ2-7; D is possibly TRBD1 (6 bases). Germline CDR1 and CDR2: SGDLS and YYNGEE. The CDR3 sequence is 14 residues long. V was pared by 0 bases and J by 7 bases, with 14 bases between. CDR3 nucleotides: TGTGCCAGCAGCGTAGGACAGGCGATAGGGGAGCAGTACTTC. Translated, it gives CASSVGQAIGEQYF.

The chain links TRBV30 to TRBJ1-1; the D is unclear. CDR1 GTSNPN and CDR2 SVGIG come from the germline V gene (reference sequence). Trimming stripped 4 bases from V and 0 bases from J, with 9 bases between. There are 13 residues in the CDR3. The CDR3 DNA is TGTGCCTGGAAGGCGGGATTGAACACTGAAGCTTTCTTT. Its protein is CAWKAGLNTEAFF.

This clone showed up just a few times. The germline gene is not matched at one end of the junction; a read error may be the cause. V usage is TRBV10-3 and J usage is TRBJ2-7, with D possibly matching TRBD1 (6 bases). CDR3 length: 11 amino acids. Germline V gives CDR1 ENHRY, CDR2 SYGVKD. CDR3 loop: CAISESDSLSF. The CDR3 coding sequence is TGTGCCATCAGTGAATCGGACAGTCTTTCCTTC.

V gene TRBV2 combines with J gene TRBJ2-5, with D uncertain. V lost 8 bases, J lost 0 bases, and 13 bases lay in between. Germline V CDR1 and CDR2: SNHLY, FYNNEI. This CDR3 is 14 amino acids long. DNA of the CDR3: TGTGCCAGCTCGTCAGGAGAGTACCAAGAGACCCAGTACTTC. Amino acids: CASSSGEYQETQYF.

The chain recombines TRBV7-9 with TRBJ1-2; TRBD1 matches 8 bases. Germline-derived CDR1 and CDR2 are SEHNR and FQNEAQ (reference sequence). The V gene end was trimmed by 5 bases and the J gene end by 3 bases; junction bases not matched to a gene: 5. The CDR3 has 14 residues. The DNA of the CDR3 is TGTGCCAGCAGCCAACAGGGGGAGGACTATGGCTACACCTTC. The encoded protein is CASSQQGEDYGYTF.

This clone was seen a few times. The chain couples TRBV30 to TRBJ2-4; D not certain. Germline lookup yields CDR1 GTSNPN and CDR2 SVGIG (reference sequence). The CDR3 extends over 12 amino acids. Trimming shortened V by 0 bases and J by 8 bases, and 8 bases separated the two germline ends. The CDR3 DNA sequence: TGTGCCTGGAGTGTTGGTGGGGACATTCAGTACTTC. This gives the protein CAWSVGGDIQYF.

This sequence joins TRBV11-2 and TRBJ1-6; 8 bases agree with TRBD1. After removal of 4 bases from V and 10 bases from J, the junction contained 9 bases not matched to a gene. The CDR3 is 15 residues long. The germline V gene has CDR1 SGHAT and CDR2 FQNNGV. The CDR3 bases are TGTGCCAGCAGCTCGCGAGTACAGGGGGAGTCACCCCTCCACTTT. Translating gives CASSSRVQGESPLHF.